These 7 T cell receptor beta chains came from one sample sequenced in a study of shared clonotypes between healthy human individuals. Sequencing used immunoSEQ multiplex PCR; TCRdb keeps in-frame clones, though not all of them. The sample has approximately 2.1 million clones, more than 80% seen once. Sequencing was done on a sample of naive CD4+ T cells from PBMCs. Subset described: CD45RA+ positively selected. The receptor source for this set is a man aged 18 to 30 in good health. Some clones in this sample may be carry-over from other donors' samples.

The CDR3 here is CASSSGGQIYEQYF. In DNA, the CDR3 is TGTGCCAGCTCTTCAGGGGGACAGATCTACGAGCAGTACTTC. The chain combines TRBV28 with TRBJ2-7; TRBD1 matches 7 bases. This CDR3 region has 14 residues. Germline lookup yields CDR1 MDHEN and CDR2 SYDVKM. The trim removed 8 bases at V and 3 bases at J, leaving 10 bases unmatched.

CDR3: CASSPAGGANEKLFF. DNA of the CDR3: TGTGCCAGCTCACCCGCAGGGGGAGCTAATGAAAAACTGTTTTTT. The V gene is TRBV18, the J gene TRBJ1-4, with 7 bases lining up with TRBD1. Germline CDR1 KGHSH, CDR2 LQKENI. J was trimmed by 3 bases and V by 3 bases; bases with no gene match: 4. The CDR3 extends over 15 amino acids. Complete variable domain (other parts from reference TRBV18 and TRBJ1-4): NAGVMQNPRHLVRRRGQEARLRCSPMKGHSHVYWYRQLPEEGLKFMVYLQKENIIDESGMPKERFSAEFPKEGPSILRIQQVVRGDSAAYFCASSPAGGANEKLFFGSGTQLSVL.

This clone was seen a single time. This chain connects TRBV5-1 to TRBJ2-1; 9 nucleotides match TRBD1. CDR3 length: 15 amino acids. Germline CDR1 and CDR2: SGHRS and YFSETQ. The V gene end was trimmed by 3 bases and the J gene end by 8 bases; junction bases not matched to a gene: 9. The CDR3: CASSSGTGLSHEQFF. The CDR3 region has the DNA TGCGCCAGCAGCTCCGGGACAGGGTTATCCCATGAGCAGTTCTTC. The variable domain in full, completed from reference TRBV5-1 and TRBJ2-1, reads KAGVTQTPRYLIKTRGQQVTLSCSPISGHRSVSWYQQTPGQGLQFLFEYFSETQRNKGNFPGRFSGRQFSNSRSEMNVSTLELGDSALYLCASSSGTGLSHEQFFGPGTRLTVL.

The chain couples TRBV6-1 to TRBJ2-7; D is perhaps TRBD1 or TRBD2 (5 bases each). Trimming stripped 1 base from V and 1 base from J, with 14 bases between. The germline CDR1 and CDR2 sequences are MNHNS and SASEGT. This CDR3 is 16 amino acids long. The CDR3 DNA reads as TGTGCCAGCAGTGAAGTAACCCGGGACGGGTCCTACGAGCAGTACTTC. Translating it yields CASSEVTRDGSYEQYF.

The J gene is TRBJ1-4, the V gene TRBV12-2; the table's D call TRBD1 went unverified against the DNA. TRBV12-2 is marked as a pseudogene. The CDR3 covers 16 residues. The CDR3 reads CASRLAARDRDEKLFF. The CDR3 nucleotides are TGTGCAAGTCGCTTAGCGGCGCGAGACAGGGATGAAAAACTGTTTTTT.

V is TRBV6-1 and J is TRBJ2-3; the D is unclear. With 6 bases removed from V and 6 bases from J, the gap between germline ends came to 22 bases. CDR3 length equals 16 residues. Germline-derived CDR1 and CDR2 are MNHNS and SASEGT. The CDR3 protein is CASSENSVLRVDTQYF. In DNA form, the CDR3 reads TGTGCCAGCAGCGAAAACAGTGTTCTCCGTGTGGATACGCAGTATTTT.

The V call is TRBV5-1, the J call TRBJ2-7; D perhaps matches TRBD2 (5 bases). The germline V and J ends were trimmed by 2 bases and 4 bases, with 13 bases remaining between them. CDR3 length: 14 residues. In germline, CDR1 is SGHRS, CDR2 YFSETQ. The DNA for the CDR3 is TGCGCCAGCAGCTTTTTCGGGATTGGGTACGAGCAGTACTTC. Translation: CASSFFGIGYEQYF. The variable domain in full, with the rest retrieved from reference TRBV5-1 and TRBJ2-7, is KAGVTQTPRYLIKTRGQQVTLSCSPISGHRSVSWYQQTPGQGLQFLFEYFSETQRNKGNFPGRFSGRQFSNSRSEMNVSTLELGDSALYLCASSFFGIGYEQYFGPGTRLTVT.